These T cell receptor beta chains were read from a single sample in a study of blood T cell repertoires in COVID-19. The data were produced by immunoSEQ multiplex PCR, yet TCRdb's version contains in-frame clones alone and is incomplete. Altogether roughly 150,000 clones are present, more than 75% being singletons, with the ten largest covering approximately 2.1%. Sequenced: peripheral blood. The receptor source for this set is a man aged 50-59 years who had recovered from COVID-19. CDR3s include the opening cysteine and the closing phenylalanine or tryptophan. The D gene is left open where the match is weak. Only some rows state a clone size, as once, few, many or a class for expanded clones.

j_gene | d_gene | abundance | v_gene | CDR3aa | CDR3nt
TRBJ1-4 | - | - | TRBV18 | CASSPQETNEKLFF | TGTGCCAGCTCACCACAGGAGACTAATGAAAAACTGTTTTTT
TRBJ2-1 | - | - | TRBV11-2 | CASSLFRGGRFDEQFF | TGTGCCAGCAGCTTATTTAGGGGAGGACGGTTCGATGAGCAGTTCTTC
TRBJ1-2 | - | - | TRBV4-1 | CASSPPTVSNYGYTF | TGCGCCAGCAGCCCGCCGACAGTTTCTAACTATGGCTACACCTTC
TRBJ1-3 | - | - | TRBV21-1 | CASSKECGQHSGNTIYF | TGTGCCAGCAGCAAAGAGTGCGGCCAGCACTCTGGAAACACCATATATTTT
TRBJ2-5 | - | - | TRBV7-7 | CASSLAVAEQETQYF | TGTGCCAGCAGCTTAGCAGTAGCAGAACAAGAGACCCAGTACTTC
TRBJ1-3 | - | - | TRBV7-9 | CASLGAEQTIYF | TGTGCCAGCTTAGGGGCGGAGCAGACCATATATTTT
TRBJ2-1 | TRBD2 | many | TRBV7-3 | CASSLAGDNEQFF | TGTGCCAGCAGCTTAGCGGGGGACAATGAGCAGTTCTTC
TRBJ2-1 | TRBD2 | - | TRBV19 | CASRGGSSYNEQFF | TGTGCCAGTCGGGGGGGGAGCTCCTACAATGAGCAGTTCTTC
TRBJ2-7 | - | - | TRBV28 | CASSIHGGLSYEQYF | TGTGCCAGCAGCATCCACGGGGGGCTCTCCTACGAGCAGTACTTC
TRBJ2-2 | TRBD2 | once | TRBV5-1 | CASSSLGTRGTGELFF | TGCGCCAGCAGCTCGCTCGGGACTAGGGGCACCGGGGAGCTGTTTTTT
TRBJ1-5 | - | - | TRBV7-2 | CASSLRGGSNQPQHF | TGTGCCAGCAGCTTGCGTGGGGGGAGCAATCAGCCCCAGCATTTT
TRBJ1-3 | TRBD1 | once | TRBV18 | CASSPIRGQGPGNTIYF | TGTGCCAGCTCCCCTATCAGGGGGCAAGGTCCTGGAAACACCATATATTTT
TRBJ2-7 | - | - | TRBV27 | CASSLVGGGYEQYF | TGTGCCAGCAGTTTAGTCGGGGGAGGCTACGAGCAGTACTTC
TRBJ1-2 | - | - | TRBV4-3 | CASSPDPNRRQVYGYTF | TGCGCCAGCAGCCCAGACCCGAACAGAAGGCAGGTCTATGGCTACACCTTC
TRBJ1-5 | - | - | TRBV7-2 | CASSLGGGNNQPQHF | TGTGCCAGCAGCTTAGGGGGGGGAAACAATCAGCCCCAGCATTTT
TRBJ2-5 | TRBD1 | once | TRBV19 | CASSMGRGSETQYF | TGTGCCAGTAGTATGGGCAGGGGGTCAGAGACCCAGTACTTC
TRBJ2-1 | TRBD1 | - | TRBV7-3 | CASSPGQGAIGQFF | TGTGCCAGCAGCCCAGGACAGGGGGCAATTGGGCAGTTCTTC
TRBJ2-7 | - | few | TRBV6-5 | CASDRRTYEQYF | TGTGCCAGCGACAGGCGTACCTACGAGCAGTACTTC
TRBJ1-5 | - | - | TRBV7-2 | CASSWGPGQPQHF | TGTGCCAGCAGTTGGGGGCCGGGGCAGCCCCAGCATTTT
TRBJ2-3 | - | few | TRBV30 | CAWSVLDSDTDTQYF | TGTGCCTGGAGTGTACTGGACAGCGACACAGATACGCAGTATTTT
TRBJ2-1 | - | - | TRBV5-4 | CASSDTYNEQFF | TGTGCCAGCAGCGACACCTACAATGAGCAGTTCTTC
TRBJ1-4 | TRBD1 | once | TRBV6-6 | CASSPGQGAGEKLFF | TGTGCCAGCAGTCCAGGACAGGGGGCAGGGGAAAAACTGTTTTTT
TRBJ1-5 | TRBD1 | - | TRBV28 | CASSSPQGQGRNQPQHF | TGTGCCAGCAGTTCCCCCCAGGGACAGGGAAGGAATCAGCCCCAGCATTTT
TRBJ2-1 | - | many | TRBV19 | CASTSGEVNEQFF | TGTGCCAGTACCTCCGGGGAGGTCAATGAGCAGTTCTTC
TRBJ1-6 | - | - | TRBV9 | CASSPDSLSSYNSPLHF | TGTGCCAGCAGCCCGGACAGCCTTAGCTCCTATAATTCACCCCTCCACTTT
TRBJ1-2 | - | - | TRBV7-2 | CASSLGQRILYGYTF | TGTGCCAGCAGCTTGGGACAACGGATCCTCTATGGCTACACCTTC
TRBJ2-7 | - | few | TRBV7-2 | CASSPGTLGYEQYF | TGTGCCAGCAGTCCCGGGACACTTGGGTACGAGCAGTACTTC
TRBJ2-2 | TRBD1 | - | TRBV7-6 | CASSRGTANTGELFF | TGTGCCAGCAGTAGGGGGACAGCGAACACCGGGGAGCTGTTTTTT
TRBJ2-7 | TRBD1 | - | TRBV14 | CASKRDSFTYEQYF | TGTGCCAGCAAGAGGGACAGTTTTACCTACGAGCAGTACTTC
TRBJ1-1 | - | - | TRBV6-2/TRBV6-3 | CASSPVSVNTEAFF | TGTGCCAGCAGTCCCGTATCGGTGAACACTGAAGCTTTCTTT
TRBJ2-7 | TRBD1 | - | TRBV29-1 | CSVEGPGTGEGQYF | TGCAGCGTTGAAGGCCCCGGGACAGGGGAAGGGCAGTACTTC
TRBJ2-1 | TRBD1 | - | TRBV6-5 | CASTSRQGSYNEQFF | TGTGCCAGCACCTCCCGACAGGGATCCTACAATGAGCAGTTCTTC
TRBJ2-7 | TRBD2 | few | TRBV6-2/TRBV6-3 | CASSYPLGLAGGSTYEQYF | TGTGCCAGCAGTTACCCTCTCGGACTAGCGGGGGGGTCAACCTACGAGCAGTACTTC
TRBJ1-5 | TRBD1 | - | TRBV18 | CASSPPGQGSNQPQHF | TGTGCCAGCTCACCACCAGGACAGGGGAGCAATCAGCCCCAGCATTTT
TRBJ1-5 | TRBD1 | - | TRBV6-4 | CASSASPTGGYSNQPQHF | TGTGCCAGCAGTGCCTCCCCGACAGGGGGGTATAGCAATCAGCCCCAGCATTTT
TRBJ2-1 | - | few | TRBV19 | CASSMIGSVAEQFF | TGTGCCAGTAGTATGATTGGTAGCGTGGCTGAGCAGTTCTTC
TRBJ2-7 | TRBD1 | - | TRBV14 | CASSQPRGRGEQYF | TGTGCCAGCAGCCAACCCCGCGGCAGGGGGGAGCAGTACTTC
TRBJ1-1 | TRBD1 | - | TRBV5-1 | CASSLGYRAGGNTEAFF | TGCGCCAGCAGCTTGGGGTATAGGGCAGGGGGGAACACTGAAGCTTTCTTT
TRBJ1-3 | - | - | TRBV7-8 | CASSSDGVSGNTIYF | TGTGCCAGCAGCTCGGACGGGGTCTCTGGAAACACCATATATTTT
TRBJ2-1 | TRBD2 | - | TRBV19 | CASSRTSGSESEQFF | TGTGCCAGTAGTAGAACTAGCGGGAGTGAGAGTGAGCAGTTCTTC
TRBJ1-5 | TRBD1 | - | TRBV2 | CASNGVPGQGADQPQHF | TGTGCCAGCAATGGGGTCCCGGGACAGGGCGCGGATCAGCCCCAGCATTTT
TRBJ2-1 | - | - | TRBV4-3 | CASSSQPDTYNEQFF | TGCGCCAGCAGCTCACAACCCGACACCTACAATGAGCAGTTCTTC